This passage covers 14 T cell receptor beta chains from one sample sequenced in a study of tumour-infiltrating T cells in Burkitt lymphoma. The protocol was immunoSEQ multiplex PCR, while the TCRdb copy is restricted to in-frame clones and leaves out a portion. The data hold some 4,300 clones, with less than 15% observed a single time. The material sequenced was tumor tissue. Receptors originate from a human donor with Burkitt lymphoma.

This clone showed up just a few times. The chain has TRBV7-9 and TRBJ2-5; D may be TRBD2 (6 bases). This CDR3 has 13 residues. Germline V lookup: CDR1 SEHNR, CDR2 FQNEAQ (reference sequence). V was cut by 5 bases and J by 2 bases, with 9 bases left in between. CDR3 in DNA: TGTGCCAGCAGCCCGCGGGGTCAAGAGACCCAGTACTTC. It specifies CASSPRGQETQYF.

The chain links TRBV5-4 to TRBJ2-3; D is perhaps TRBD2 (5 bases). This CDR3 region has 14 residues. V was cut by 1 base and J by 2 bases, with 8 bases left in between. Germline CDR1 reads SGHNT; CDR2 reads YYREEE (reference sequence). CDR3 residues: CASSLPGYTDTQYF. The CDR3 DNA is TGTGCCAGCAGCTTGCCGGGATACACAGATACGCAGTATTTT.

The chain uses TRBV15 and TRBJ1-5; 9 bases align to TRBD1. V was clipped by 5 bases and J by 0 bases; unmatched bases: 11. The CDR3 runs to 18 residues. Germline CDR1 LNHNV, CDR2 YYDKDF (reference sequence). The CDR3 sequence is CATSGDRDLSYSNQPQHF. CDR3 bases: TGTGCCACCAGCGGGGACAGGGATCTTTCGTATAGCAATCAGCCCCAGCATTTT.

By its share, this clone is medium-sized. The rearrangement joins TRBV7-6 to TRBJ2-3; no firm D call. In germline, CDR1 is SGHVS, CDR2 FNYEAQ. The CDR3 contains 14 residues. Trimming pared 1 base from V and 0 bases from J, leaving 5 bases between. CDR3 DNA: TGTGCCAGCAGCTTAGACAGTAGCACAGATACGCAGTATTTT. Translation gives CASSLDSSTDTQYF.

As to this clone: A read error may account for a junction end that differs from germline. The chain has TRBV6-7 and TRBJ2-2; 8 bases match TRBD1. TRBV6-7 is an ORF for which the function is uncertain. The CDR3 is made up of 16 amino acids. The CDR3 loop reads CASSSRGGTGPRGAVF. The CDR3 DNA reads as TGTGCCAGCAGTTCCCGAGGGGGGACAGGTCCCCGGGGAGCTGTTTTT.

The rearrangement links TRBV5-6 to TRBJ1-4; D might be TRBD1 (5 bases). This CDR3 region has 12 residues. Germline V gene sequence: CDR1 SGHDT, CDR2 YYEEEE. V shed 4 bases and J shed 8 bases, with 9 bases lying between them. The CDR3 DNA reads as TGTGCCAGCAGCGGCGGACACGAAAAACTGTTTTTT. Amino acids: CASSGGHEKLFF.

The chain recombines TRBV18 with TRBJ2-3; TRBD1 is a possible D gene (6 bases). Trimming cost V 5 bases and J 2 bases, with 20 bases left between them. Germline values: CDR1 KGHSH, CDR2 LQKENI. CDR3 length equals 17 residues. This chain's CDR3 is CASSLLTGYGPTDTQYF. As DNA, the CDR3 is TGTGCCAGCTCATTGTTGACAGGTTATGGTCCCACAGATACGCAGTATTTT.

This clone was counted only a few times. The DNA of the CDR3 is TGTGCCAGCAGCTTAAGCCACTCTGGAAACACCATATATTTT. Residues: CASSLSHSGNTIYF. The rearrangement joins TRBV7-8 to TRBJ1-3; D ambiguous. CDR3 length: 14 residues. With 2 bases removed from V and 0 bases from J, the gap between germline ends came to 5 bases. Germline lookup yields CDR1 SGHVS and CDR2 FQNEAQ. The variable domain in full, with the rest retrieved from reference TRBV7-8 and TRBJ1-3, is GAGVSQSPRYKVAKRGQDVALRCDPISGHVSLFWYQQALGQGPEFLTYFQNEAQLDKSGLPSDRFFAERPEGSVSTLKIQRTQQEDSAVYLCASSLSHSGNTIYFGEGSWLTVV.

This clone has just a few counts. The chain carries TRBV7-9 and TRBJ1-1; D is undetermined. Germline CDR1 is SEHNR and CDR2 is FQNEAQ (reference sequence). The CDR3 runs 12 residues. V was shortened by 8 bases and J by 6 bases, with 13 bases between the two germline ends. The CDR3 DNA reads as TGTGCCAGCGAGGCAGGTGTCTCTGAAGCTTTCTTT. This gives the protein CASEAGVSEAFF.

This chain links TRBV4-3 with TRBJ2-3; TRBD2 agrees at 11 bases. Germline V CDR1 and CDR2: LGHNA, YSLEER. J gave up 1 base and V 4 bases, and 7 bases lay outside the gene matches. The CDR3 runs to 17 residues. CDR3 in amino acids: CASSRLILAGGTDTQYF. The CDR3 bases are TGCGCCAGCAGCCGACTGATACTAGCGGGGGGCACAGATACGCAGTATTTT.

J is TRBJ2-7 and V is TRBV10-3, with TRBD1 as a possible D gene (6 bases). V was trimmed by 2 bases and J by 1 base, leaving 6 bases between them. Germline CDR1 ENHRY, CDR2 SYGVKD. This CDR3 comprises 13 residues. As DNA, the CDR3 is TGTGCCATCAGTGAGACAGGGTCCTACGAGCAGTACTTC. Translated: CAISETGSYEQYF.

The chain couples TRBV5-6 to TRBJ2-7; 10 bases line up with TRBD1. Unmatched junction bases numbered 17, after V lost 5 bases and J lost 3 bases. This CDR3 has 18 amino acids. CDR1 is SGHDT and CDR2 is YYEEEE in the germline V gene. The CDR3 nucleotides are TGTGCCAGCAGACGGGACAGGGGCAGTTTATACCGTCTCTACGAGCAGTACTTC. Protein product: CASRRDRGSLYRLYEQYF.

CDR3 sequence reads: CASTRGDYNEQFF. The CDR3 nucleotides read TGTGCCAGCACGAGGGGGGACTACAATGAGCAGTTCTTC. V is TRBV6-6 and J is TRBJ2-1; D may match TRBD1 or TRBD2 (6 bases each). V was clipped by 7 bases and J by 3 bases, with 10 bases between them. Germline CDR1 reads MNHNY; CDR2 reads SVGAGI (reference sequence). This CDR3 is 13 amino acids long.

V usage is TRBV28 and J usage is TRBJ2-7, with TRBD1 identical over 7 bases. V lost 7 bases, J lost 1 base, and 7 bases stayed unmatched. The CDR3 has 14 residues. Germline loops: CDR1 MDHEN, CDR2 SYDVKM. The CDR3 DNA reads TGTGCCAGCAACTTACAGGGGCCTTCCTACGAGCAGTACTTC. Protein: CASNLQGPSYEQYF.